This TCR beta chain was sequenced for a study of T cell responses to AZD1222 COVID-19 vaccine. The study, taken as a whole, reports: A reported finding is that nearly half of spike-specific TCRs target unmutated variant regions.

A few counts support this clone. Its antigen remains unidentified. Germline CDR1 reads SGHDT; CDR2 reads YYEEEE. V was cut by 4 bases and J by 3 bases, with 16 bases left in between. This CDR3 contains 16 residues. TCRdb keeps only in-frame clones here, not all; method: immunoSEQ multiplex PCR. The sample includes 90,000 to 110,000 clones, about 85% of them seen just once. Sequenced material: peripheral blood, taken on day 0 of AZD1222 vaccination. The TCR sequence derives from an adult in good health. V is TRBV5-6 and J is TRBJ1-4; D gene ambiguous. The CDR3 here is CASSSPFPGANEKLFF. The CDR3 bases are TGTGCCAGCAGCAGCCCCTTCCCGGGAGCTAATGAAAAACTGTTTTTT.